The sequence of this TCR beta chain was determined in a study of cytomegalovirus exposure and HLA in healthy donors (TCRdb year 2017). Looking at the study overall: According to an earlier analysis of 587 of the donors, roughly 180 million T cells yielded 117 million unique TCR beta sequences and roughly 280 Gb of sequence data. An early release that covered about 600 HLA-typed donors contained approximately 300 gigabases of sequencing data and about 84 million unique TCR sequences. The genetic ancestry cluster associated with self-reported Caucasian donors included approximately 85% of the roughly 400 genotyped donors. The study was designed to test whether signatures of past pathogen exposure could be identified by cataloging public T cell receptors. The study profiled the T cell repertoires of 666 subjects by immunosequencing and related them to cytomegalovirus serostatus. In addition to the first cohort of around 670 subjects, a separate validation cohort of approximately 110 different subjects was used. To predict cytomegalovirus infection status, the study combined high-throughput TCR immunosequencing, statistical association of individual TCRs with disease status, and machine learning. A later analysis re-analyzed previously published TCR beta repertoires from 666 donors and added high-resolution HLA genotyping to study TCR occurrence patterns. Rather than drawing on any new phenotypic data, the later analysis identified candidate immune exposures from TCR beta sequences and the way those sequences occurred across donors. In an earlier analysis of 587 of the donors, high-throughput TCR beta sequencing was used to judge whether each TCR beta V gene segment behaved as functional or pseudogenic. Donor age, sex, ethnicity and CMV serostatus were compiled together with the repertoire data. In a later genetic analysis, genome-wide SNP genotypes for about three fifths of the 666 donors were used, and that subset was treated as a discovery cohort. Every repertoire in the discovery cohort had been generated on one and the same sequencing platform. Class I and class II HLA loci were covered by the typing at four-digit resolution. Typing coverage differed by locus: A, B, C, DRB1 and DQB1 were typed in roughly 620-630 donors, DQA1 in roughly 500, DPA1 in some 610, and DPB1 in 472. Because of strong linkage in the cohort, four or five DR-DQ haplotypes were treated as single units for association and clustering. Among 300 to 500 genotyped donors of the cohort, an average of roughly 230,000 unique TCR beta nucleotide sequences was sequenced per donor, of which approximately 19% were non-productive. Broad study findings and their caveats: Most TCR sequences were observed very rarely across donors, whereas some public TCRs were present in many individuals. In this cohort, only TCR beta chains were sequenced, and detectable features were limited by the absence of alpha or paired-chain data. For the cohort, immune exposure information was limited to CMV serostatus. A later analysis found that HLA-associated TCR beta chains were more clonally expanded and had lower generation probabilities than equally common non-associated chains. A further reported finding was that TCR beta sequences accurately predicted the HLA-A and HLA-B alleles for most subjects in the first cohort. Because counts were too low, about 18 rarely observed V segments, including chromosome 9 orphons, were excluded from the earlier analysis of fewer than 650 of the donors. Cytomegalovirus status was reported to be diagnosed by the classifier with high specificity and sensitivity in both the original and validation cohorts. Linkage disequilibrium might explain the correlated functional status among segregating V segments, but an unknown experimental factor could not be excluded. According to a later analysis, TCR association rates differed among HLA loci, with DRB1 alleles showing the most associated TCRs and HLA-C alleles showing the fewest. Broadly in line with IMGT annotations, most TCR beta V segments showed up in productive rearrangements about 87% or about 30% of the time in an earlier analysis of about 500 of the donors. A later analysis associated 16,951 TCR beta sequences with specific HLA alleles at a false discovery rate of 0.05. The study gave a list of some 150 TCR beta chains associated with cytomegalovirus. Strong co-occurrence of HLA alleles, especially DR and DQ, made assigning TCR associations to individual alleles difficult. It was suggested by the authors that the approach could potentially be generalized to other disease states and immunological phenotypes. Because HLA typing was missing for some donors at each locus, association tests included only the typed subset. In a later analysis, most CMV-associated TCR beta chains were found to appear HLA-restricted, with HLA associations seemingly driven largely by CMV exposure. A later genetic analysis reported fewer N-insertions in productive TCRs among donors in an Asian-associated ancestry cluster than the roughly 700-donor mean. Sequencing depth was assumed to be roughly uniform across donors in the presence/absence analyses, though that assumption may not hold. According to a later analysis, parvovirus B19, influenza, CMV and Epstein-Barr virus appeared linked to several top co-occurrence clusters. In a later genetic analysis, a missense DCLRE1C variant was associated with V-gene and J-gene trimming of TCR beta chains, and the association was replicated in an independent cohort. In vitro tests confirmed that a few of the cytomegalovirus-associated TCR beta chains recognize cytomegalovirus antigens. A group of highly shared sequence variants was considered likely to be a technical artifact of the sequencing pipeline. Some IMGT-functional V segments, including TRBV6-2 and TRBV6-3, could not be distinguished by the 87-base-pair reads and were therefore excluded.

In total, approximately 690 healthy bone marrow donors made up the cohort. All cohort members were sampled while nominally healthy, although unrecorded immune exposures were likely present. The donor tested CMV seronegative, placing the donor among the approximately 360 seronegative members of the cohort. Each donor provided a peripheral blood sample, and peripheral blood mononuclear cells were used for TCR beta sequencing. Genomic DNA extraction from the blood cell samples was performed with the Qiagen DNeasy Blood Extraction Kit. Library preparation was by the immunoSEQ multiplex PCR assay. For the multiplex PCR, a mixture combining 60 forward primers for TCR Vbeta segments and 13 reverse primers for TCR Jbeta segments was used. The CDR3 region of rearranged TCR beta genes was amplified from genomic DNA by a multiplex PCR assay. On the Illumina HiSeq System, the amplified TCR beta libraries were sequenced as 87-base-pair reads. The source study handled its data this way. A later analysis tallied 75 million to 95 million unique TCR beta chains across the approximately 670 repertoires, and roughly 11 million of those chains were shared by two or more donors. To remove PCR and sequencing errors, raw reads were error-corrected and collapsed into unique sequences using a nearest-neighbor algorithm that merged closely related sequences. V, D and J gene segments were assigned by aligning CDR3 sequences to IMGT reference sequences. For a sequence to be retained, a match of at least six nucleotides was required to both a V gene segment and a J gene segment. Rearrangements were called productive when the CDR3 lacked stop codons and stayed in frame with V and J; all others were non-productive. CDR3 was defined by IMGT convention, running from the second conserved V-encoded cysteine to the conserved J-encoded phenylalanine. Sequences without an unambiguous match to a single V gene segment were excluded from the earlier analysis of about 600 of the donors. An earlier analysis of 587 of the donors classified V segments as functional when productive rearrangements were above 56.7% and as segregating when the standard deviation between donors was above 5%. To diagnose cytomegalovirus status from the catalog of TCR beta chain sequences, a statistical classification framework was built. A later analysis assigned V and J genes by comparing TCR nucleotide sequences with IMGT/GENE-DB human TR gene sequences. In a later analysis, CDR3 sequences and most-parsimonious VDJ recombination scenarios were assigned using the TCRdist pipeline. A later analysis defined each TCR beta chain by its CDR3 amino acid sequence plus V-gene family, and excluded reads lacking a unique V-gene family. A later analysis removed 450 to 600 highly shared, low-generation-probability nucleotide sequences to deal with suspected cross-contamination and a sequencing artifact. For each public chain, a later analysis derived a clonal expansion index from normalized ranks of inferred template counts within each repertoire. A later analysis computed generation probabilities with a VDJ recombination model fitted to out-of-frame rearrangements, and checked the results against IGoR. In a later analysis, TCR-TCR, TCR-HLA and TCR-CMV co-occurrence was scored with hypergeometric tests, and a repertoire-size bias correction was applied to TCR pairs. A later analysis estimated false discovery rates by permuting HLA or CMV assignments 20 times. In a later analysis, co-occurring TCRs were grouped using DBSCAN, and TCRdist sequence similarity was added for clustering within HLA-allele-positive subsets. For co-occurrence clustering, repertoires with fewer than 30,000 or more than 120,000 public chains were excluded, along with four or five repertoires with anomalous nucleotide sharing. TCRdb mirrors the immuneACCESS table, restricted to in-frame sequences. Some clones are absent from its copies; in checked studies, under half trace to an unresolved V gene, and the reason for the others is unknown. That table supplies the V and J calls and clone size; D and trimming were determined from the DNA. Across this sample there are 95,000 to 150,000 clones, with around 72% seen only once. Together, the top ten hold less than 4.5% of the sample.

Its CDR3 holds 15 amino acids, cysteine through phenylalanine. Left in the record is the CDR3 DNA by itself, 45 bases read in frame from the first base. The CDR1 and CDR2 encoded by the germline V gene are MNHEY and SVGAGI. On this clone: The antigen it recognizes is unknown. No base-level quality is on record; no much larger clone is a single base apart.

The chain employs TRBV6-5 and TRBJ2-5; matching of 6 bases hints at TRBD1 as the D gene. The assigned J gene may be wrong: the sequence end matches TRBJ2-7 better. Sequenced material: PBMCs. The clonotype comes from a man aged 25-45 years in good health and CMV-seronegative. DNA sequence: TGTGCCAGCAGGGAACAGGGCTCTAGCTCCTACGAGCAGTACTTC. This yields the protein CASREQGSSSYEQYF.